Presented here are 17 T cell receptor beta chains from one specimen sequenced in a study of T cells in localized non-small cell lung cancer. Generated by immunoSEQ multiplex PCR, the TCRdb table keeps only in-frame clones and is missing some. The sample lists tens of thousands of clones, 85% to 95% occurring once. Sample: peripheral blood, taken before any cancer treatment. The source is a female donor of 60 years or more with stage I lung adenocarcinoma.

The chain couples TRBV5-4 to TRBJ1-4; D is ambiguous. Looked up from germline, CDR1 is SGHNT and CDR2 is YYREEE (reference sequence). This CDR3 spans 15 amino acids. V was trimmed by 4 bases and J by 5 bases, leaving 15 bases between them. CDR3 region: CASSIDMGPNEKLFF. CDR3 DNA sequence: TGTGCCAGCAGCATCGACATGGGCCCAAATGAAAAACTGTTTTTT.

The rearrangement uses TRBV4-1 and TRBJ1-5, with D uncertain. CDR1 is MGHRA and CDR2 is YSYEKL in the germline V gene. V was trimmed by 0 bases and J by 5 bases, leaving 5 bases between them. CDR3 length equals 13 residues. DNA for the CDR3: TGCGCCAGCAGCCAAGACCGGCATCAGCCCCAGCATTTT. This sequence encodes CASSQDRHQPQHF.

The J gene is TRBJ2-4, the V gene TRBV9, with 7 nucleotides matching TRBD1. CDR1 and CDR2 from the germline V gene are SGDLS and YYNGEE. The CDR3 is made up of 13 amino acids. V lost 4 bases and J lost 13; bases outside the gene matches: 11. The CDR3 sequence: CASSPTGQSTQYF. The CDR3 nucleotides read TGTGCCAGCAGCCCCACGGGACAGAGTACCCAGTACTTC.

This CDR3 reads CASSPRQDENTEAFF. The CDR3 DNA reads TGTGCCAGCTCACCTCGACAGGATGAGAACACTGAAGCTTTCTTT. The rearrangement joins TRBV18 to TRBJ1-1; possibly TRBD1 for D (6 bases). This CDR3 has 15 amino acids. Germline V gene data show CDR1 as KGHSH and CDR2 as LQKENI. V lost 3 bases, J lost 1 base, and 12 bases lay in between. The whole variable domain, remainder taken from reference TRBV18 and TRBJ1-1, is NAGVMQNPRHLVRRRGQEARLRCSPMKGHSHVYWYRQLPEEGLKFMVYLQKENIIDESGMPKERFSAEFPKEGPSILRIQQVVRGDSAAYFCASSPRQDENTEAFFGQGTRLTVV.

The chain employs TRBV11-2 and TRBJ1-5, with D uncertain. The ends were cut back, 6 bases at V and 2 bases at J, with 11 bases in the middle. The CDR3 runs 14 residues. Germline CDR1 SGHAT, CDR2 FQNNGV. The CDR3 region has the DNA TGTGCCAGCAGTCTTAACAGAGGCAATCAGCCCCAGCATTTT. Residues: CASSLNRGNQPQHF.

This sequence joins TRBV27 and TRBJ1-2; the D gene is possibly TRBD1 (6 bases). Germline V gene data show CDR1 as MNHEY and CDR2 as SMNVEV (reference sequence). The V gene lost 2 bases and the J gene lost 1 base, with 11 bases spanning the gap. The CDR3 extends over 15 amino acids. Written as DNA, the CDR3 is TGTGCCAGCAGTTTACACAGGGACCTTAACTATGGCTACACCTTC. This encodes CASSLHRDLNYGYTF.

The chain is built from TRBV19 and TRBJ1-2; no firm D call. The V gene lost 4 bases and the J gene lost 2 bases, with 11 bases spanning the gap. In germline, CDR1 is LNHDA, CDR2 SQIVND (reference sequence). CDR3 size: 14 residues. CDR3 amino acids: CASSTIGINYGYTF. For the CDR3, the DNA is TGTGCCAGTAGTACGATAGGGATCAACTATGGCTACACCTTC.

V usage is TRBV4-1 and J usage is TRBJ2-2, with D unclear. Germline CDR1 MGHRA, CDR2 YSYEKL. Deletions cut 2 bases from V and 0 bases from J, with 10 bases between. CDR3 length: 16 residues. CDR3: CASSQTSLTNTGELFF. For the CDR3, the DNA is TGCGCCAGCAGCCAAACATCCCTTACGAACACCGGGGAGCTGTTTTTT.

This clone was found once. J is TRBJ1-2 and V is TRBV10-3; D gene unclear. This CDR3 contains 13 residues. Trimming removed 0 bases at V and 3 bases at J, with 5 bases between. Germline V gene data show CDR1 as ENHRY and CDR2 as SYGVKD. The chain's CDR3 is CAISESGDYGYTF. CDR3 DNA: TGTGCCATCAGTGAGTCGGGCGACTATGGCTACACCTTC.

V gene TRBV19 combines with J gene TRBJ1-6; D ambiguous. Trimming took off 2 bases at V and 7 bases at J, with 12 bases between the two ends. The length of the CDR3 is 15 residues. Germline V CDR1 and CDR2: LNHDA, SQIVND (reference sequence). CDR3 DNA sequence: TGTGCCAGTAGTATAACCCCCGCGAACAATTCACCCCTCCACTTT. Translated: CASSITPANNSPLHF.

The rearrangement uses TRBV18 and TRBJ2-7; 9 positions match TRBD1. The germline V gene has CDR1 KGHSH and CDR2 LQKENI. Germline trimming cut 3 bases from V and 8 bases from J; bases unmatched to any gene: 2. CDR3 size: 12 residues. The CDR3 nucleotides read TGTGCCAGCTCACCCGACAGGGGGAAGCAGTACGTC. The encoded protein is CASSPDRGKQYV.

The chain couples TRBV5-1 to TRBJ1-2; D possibly corresponds to TRBD1 (6 bases). There are 13 residues in the CDR3. Germline-derived CDR1 and CDR2 are SGHRS and YFSETQ. The V end was cut by 4 bases, the J end by 3 bases, with 10 bases between. The CDR3 spells CASSPGVDYGYTF. CDR3 DNA sequence: TGCGCCAGCAGCCCAGGGGTGGACTATGGCTACACCTTC.

The chain couples TRBV4-1 to TRBJ2-3; D possibly corresponds to TRBD2 (5 bases). V was shortened by 5 bases and J by 2 bases, with 11 bases between the two germline ends. The CDR3 extends over 14 amino acids. Germline CDR1 is MGHRA and CDR2 is YSYEKL. The CDR3 loop is CASSLRLTTDTQYF. CDR3 DNA: TGCGCCAGCAGCTTACGACTAACCACAGATACGCAGTATTTT.

The chain has TRBV5-4 and TRBJ1-1; a weak D match, TRBD1 (6 bases). V was shortened by 5 bases and J by 2 bases, with 10 bases between the two germline ends. The CDR3 is 13 amino acids. Germline CDR1 and CDR2: SGHNT and YYREEE (reference sequence). The CDR3 is CASRAGANTEAFF. The DNA of the CDR3 is TGTGCCAGCAGGGCAGGGGCCAACACTGAAGCTTTCTTT.

This chain uses TRBV9 with TRBJ2-3, with D perhaps TRBD2 (6 bases). This CDR3 is built from 15 residues. The ends were cut back, 0 bases at V and 4 bases at J, with 12 bases in the middle. Germline assignment: CDR1 SGDLS and CDR2 YYNGEE. The CDR3 nucleotides read TGTGCCAGCAGCGTAGTGGAGGGGACTTCAGATACGCAGTATTTT. Translated: CASSVVEGTSDTQYF.

The chain links TRBV5-1 to TRBJ2-3; maybe TRBD2 (7 bases). V was shortened by 2 bases and J by 2 bases, with 18 bases between the two germline ends. Germline CDR1 is SGHRS and CDR2 is YFSETQ. CDR3 size: 17 residues. CDR3 bases: TGCGCCAGCAGCTTTGGGAGGGACACGAGGATCACAGATACGCAGTATTTT. Translation: CASSFGRDTRITDTQYF.

The V gene is TRBV10-3, the J gene TRBJ1-2; 7 bases agree with TRBD1. J lost 11 bases, V lost 2 bases, and 14 bases had no gene match. The CDR3 length is 15 residues. Germline assignment: CDR1 ENHRY and CDR2 SYGVKD. The CDR3 coding sequence is TGTGCCATCAGTGAGCCTACCGGGACAGAGATGCGTTACACCTTC. Translation gives CAISEPTGTEMRYTF.